This TCR beta chain was found in a study of regulatory T cells in long-lasting Graves disease. Between the trimmed V and J ends, which lost 1 base and 1 base, there was a span of 7 bases. CDR1 LNHDA and CDR2 SQIVND come from the germline V gene (reference sequence). This CDR3 region has 14 residues. As to time point: newly diagnosed GD, antithyroid drugs for less than 3 months. Researchers made the TCR library from RNA that was extracted from PBMCs. Libraries of TCR beta came from iRepertoire HTBI primers plus Arm-PCR of CDR3 regions. TCRdb recomputed calls from the multiplex PCR reads with MiXCR, one row per CDR3 protein. The table has over 500,000 distinct CDR3 sequences, about 16% seen once. The same sample was also used in a study of T cells in Graves' hyperthyroidism and ophthalmopathy.

The receptor's source is a man between 18 and 29 years old with Graves disease. Sequenced material: peripheral blood mononuclear cells (PBMCs), taken at new diagnosis, from a patient treated with antithyroid drugs. J is TRBJ1-1 and V is TRBV19, with D maybe TRBD1 (5 bases). The CDR3 here is CASSIVGGNTEAFF. The CDR3 nucleotides are TGTGCCAGTAGTATAGTCGGGGGGAACACTGAAGCTTTCTTT.